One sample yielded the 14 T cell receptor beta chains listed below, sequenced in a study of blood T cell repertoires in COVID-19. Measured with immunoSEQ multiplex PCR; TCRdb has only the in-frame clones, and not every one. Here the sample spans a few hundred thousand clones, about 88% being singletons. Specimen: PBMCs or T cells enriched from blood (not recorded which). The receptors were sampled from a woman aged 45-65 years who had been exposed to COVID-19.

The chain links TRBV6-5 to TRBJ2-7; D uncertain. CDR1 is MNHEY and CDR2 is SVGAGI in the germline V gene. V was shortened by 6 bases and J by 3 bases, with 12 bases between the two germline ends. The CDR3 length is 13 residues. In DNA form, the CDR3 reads TGTGCCAGCAGGCCAGCCTGGAGCTACGAGCAGTACTTC. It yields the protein CASRPAWSYEQYF.

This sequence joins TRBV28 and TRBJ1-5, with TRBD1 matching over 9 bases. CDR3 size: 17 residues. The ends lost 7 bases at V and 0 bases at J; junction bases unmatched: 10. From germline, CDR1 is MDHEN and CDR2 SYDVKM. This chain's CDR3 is CASTRRDRGFSNQPQHF. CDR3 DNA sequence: TGTGCCAGCACCCGCCGAGACAGGGGGTTTAGCAATCAGCCCCAGCATTTT.

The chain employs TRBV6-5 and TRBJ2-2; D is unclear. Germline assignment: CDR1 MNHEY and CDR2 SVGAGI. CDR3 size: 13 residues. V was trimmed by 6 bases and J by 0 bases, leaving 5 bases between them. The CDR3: CASRRTNTGELFF. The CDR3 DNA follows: TGTGCCAGCAGGAGAACGAACACCGGGGAGCTGTTTTTT.

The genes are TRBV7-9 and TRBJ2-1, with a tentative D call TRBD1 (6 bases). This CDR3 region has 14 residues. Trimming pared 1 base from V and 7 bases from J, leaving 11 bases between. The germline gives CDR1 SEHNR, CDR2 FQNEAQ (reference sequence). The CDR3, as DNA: TGTGCCAGCAGCTTAGGAAGGGACACAAATGAGCAGTTCTTC. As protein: CASSLGRDTNEQFF. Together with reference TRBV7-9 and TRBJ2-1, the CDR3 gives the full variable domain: DTGVSQNPRHKITKRGQNVTFRCDPISEHNRLYWYRQTLGQGPEFLTYFQNEAQLEKSRLLSDRFSAERPKGSFSTLEIQRTEQGDSAMYLCASSLGRDTNEQFFGPGTRLTVL.

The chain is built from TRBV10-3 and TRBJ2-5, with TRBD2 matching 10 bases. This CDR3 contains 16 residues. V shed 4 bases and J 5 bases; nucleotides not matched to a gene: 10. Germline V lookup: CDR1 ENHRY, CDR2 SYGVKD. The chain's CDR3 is CAISVGSGGARETQYF. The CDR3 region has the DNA TGTGCCATCAGTGTCGGGAGCGGGGGGGCACGGGAGACCCAGTACTTC.

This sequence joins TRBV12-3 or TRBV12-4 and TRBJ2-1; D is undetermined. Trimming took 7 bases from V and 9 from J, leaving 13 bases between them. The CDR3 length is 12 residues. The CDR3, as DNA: TGTGCCAGCACCAGTTTTGGTACTGAGCAGTTCTTC. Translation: CASTSFGTEQFF.

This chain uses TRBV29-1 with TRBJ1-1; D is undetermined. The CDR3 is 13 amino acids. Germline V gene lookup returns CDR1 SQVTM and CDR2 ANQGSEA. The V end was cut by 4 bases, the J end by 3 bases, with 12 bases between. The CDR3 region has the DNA TGCAGCGTTGGCTCTCTAGGCGACACTGAAGCTTTCTTT. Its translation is CSVGSLGDTEAFF.

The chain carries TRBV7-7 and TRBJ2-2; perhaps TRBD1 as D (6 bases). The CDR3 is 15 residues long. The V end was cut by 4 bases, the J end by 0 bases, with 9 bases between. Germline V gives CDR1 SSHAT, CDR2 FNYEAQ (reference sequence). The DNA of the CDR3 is TGTGCCAGCAGCTCGACAGGTCCGAACACCGGGGAGCTGTTTTTT. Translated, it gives CASSSTGPNTGELFF.

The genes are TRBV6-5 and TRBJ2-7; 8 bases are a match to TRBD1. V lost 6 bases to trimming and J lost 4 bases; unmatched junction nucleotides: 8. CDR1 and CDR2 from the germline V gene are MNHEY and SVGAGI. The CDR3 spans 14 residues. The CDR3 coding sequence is TGTGCCAGCAGGGCGAGACAGGGGTGGTACGAGCAGTACTTC. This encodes CASRARQGWYEQYF.

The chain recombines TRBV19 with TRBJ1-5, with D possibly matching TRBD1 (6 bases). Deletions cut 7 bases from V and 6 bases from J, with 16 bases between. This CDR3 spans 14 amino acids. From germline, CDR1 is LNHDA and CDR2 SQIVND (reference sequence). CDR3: CASTDPGDGQPQHF. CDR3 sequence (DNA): TGTGCCAGTACCGACCCAGGGGACGGTCAGCCCCAGCATTTT.

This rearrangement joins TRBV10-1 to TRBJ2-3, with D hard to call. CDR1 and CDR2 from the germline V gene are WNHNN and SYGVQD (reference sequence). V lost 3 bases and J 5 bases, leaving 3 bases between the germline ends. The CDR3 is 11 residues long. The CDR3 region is CASSDRDTQYF. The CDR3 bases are TGCGCCAGCAGTGATCGAGATACGCAGTATTTT.

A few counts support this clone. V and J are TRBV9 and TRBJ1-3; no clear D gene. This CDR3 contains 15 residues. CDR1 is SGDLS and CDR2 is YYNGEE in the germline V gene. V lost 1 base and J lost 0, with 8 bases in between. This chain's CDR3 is CASSVTHSSGNTIYF. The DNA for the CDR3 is TGTGCCAGCAGCGTAACCCACAGCTCTGGAAACACCATATATTTT. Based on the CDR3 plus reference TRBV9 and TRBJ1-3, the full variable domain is DSGVTQTPKHLITATGQRVTLRCSPRSGDLSVYWYQQSLDQGLQFLIQYYNGEERAKGNILERFSAQQFPDLHSELNLSSLELGDSALYFCASSVTHSSGNTIYFGEGSWLTVV.

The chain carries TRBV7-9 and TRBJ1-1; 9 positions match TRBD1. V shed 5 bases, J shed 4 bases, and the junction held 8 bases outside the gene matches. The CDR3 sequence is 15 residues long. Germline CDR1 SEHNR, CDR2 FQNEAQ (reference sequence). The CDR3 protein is CASSRMGQGGTEAFF. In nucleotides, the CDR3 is TGTGCCAGCAGCCGAATGGGACAGGGAGGCACTGAAGCTTTCTTT.

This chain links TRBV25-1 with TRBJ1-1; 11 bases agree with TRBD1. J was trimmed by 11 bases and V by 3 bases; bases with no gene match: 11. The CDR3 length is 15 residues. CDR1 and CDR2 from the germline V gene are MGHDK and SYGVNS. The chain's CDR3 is CASSETPDRGRSAFF. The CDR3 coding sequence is TGTGCCAGCAGTGAGACTCCGGACAGGGGGCGTTCGGCTTTCTTT.